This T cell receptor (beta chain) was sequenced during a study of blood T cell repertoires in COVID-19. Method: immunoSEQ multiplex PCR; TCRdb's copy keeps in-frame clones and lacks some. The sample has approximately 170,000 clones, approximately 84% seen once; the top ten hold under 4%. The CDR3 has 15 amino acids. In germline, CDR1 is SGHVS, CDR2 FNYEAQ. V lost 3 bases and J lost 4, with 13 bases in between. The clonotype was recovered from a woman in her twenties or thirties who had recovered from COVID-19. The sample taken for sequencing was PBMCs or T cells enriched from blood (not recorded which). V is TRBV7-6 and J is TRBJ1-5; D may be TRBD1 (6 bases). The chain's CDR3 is CASSLSGGPNQPQHF. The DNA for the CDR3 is TGTGCCAGCAGCTTGTCCGGGGGGCCGAATCAGCCCCAGCATTTT.